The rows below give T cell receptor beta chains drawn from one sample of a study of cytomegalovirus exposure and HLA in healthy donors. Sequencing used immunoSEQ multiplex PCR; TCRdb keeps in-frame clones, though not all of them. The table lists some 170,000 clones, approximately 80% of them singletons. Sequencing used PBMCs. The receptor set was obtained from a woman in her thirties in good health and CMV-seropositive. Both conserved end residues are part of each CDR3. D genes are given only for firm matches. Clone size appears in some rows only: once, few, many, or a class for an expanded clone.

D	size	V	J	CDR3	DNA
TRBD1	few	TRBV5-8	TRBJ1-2	CASSRIVRTGNYGYTF	TGTGCCAGCAGCCGCATCGTTAGGACAGGGAACTATGGCTACACCTTC
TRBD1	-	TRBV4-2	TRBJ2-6	CASSRRQGKGANVLTF	TGTGCCAGCAGCCGGCGACAGGGAAAAGGGGCCAACGTCCTGACTTTC
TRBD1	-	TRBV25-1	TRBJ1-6	CARGEDRGQNNSPLHF	TGTGCCAGAGGGGAGGACAGGGGGCAAAATAATTCACCCCTCCACTTT
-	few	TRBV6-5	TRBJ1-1	CASSRGGGTTEAFF	TGTGCCAGCAGTCGCGGTGGGGGCACCACTGAAGCTTTCTTT
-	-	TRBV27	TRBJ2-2	CASSLSRFQGELFF	TGTGCCAGCAGTTTATCCCGATTTCAGGGGGAGCTGTTTTTT
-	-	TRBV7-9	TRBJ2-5	CSSSSTTGDQETQYF	TGTTCCAGCAGTTCCACTACAGGTGACCAAGAGACCCAGTACTTC
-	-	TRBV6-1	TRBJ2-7	CASSEAGLKGLSSYEQYF	TGTGCCAGCAGTGAAGCGGGGTTGAAGGGGCTCAGCTCCTACGAGCAGTACTTC
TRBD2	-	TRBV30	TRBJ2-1	CAWSVRGGRNEQFF	TGTGCCTGGAGTGTACGGGGGGGGCGGAATGAGCAGTTCTTC
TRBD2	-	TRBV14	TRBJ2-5	CASSQLAGRETQYF	TGTGCCAGCAGCCAACTAGCGGGGCGAGAGACCCAGTACTTC
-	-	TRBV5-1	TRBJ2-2	CASSLGVVGELFF	TGCGCCAGCAGCTTGGGAGTAGTCGGGGAGCTGTTTTTT
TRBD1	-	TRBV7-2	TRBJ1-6	CASSSRQGTPLHF	TGTGCCAGCAGCTCCAGACAGGGTACACCCCTCCACTTT
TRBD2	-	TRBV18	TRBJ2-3	CASSPPAGGLAQYF	TGTGCCAGCTCACCACCAGCGGGGGGGCTGGCGCAGTATTTT
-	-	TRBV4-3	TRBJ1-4	CASSQELGVDFRDEKLFF	TGCGCCAGCAGCCAAGAACTCGGGGTCGACTTCCGAGATGAAAAACTGTTTTTT
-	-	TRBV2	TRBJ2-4	CASSVGGGNDIQYF	TGTGCCAGCAGTGTTGGCGGGGGCAACGACATTCAGTACTTC
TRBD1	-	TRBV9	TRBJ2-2	CASTLGTANTGELFF	TGTGCCAGCACCCTAGGGACAGCGAACACCGGGGAGCTGTTTTTT
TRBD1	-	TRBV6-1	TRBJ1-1	CASSEAWDSNTEAFF	TGTGCCAGCAGTGAAGCTTGGGACAGCAACACTGAAGCTTTCTTT